Sequencing of this T cell receptor (beta chain) was carried out in a study of lymphopenia after photon versus proton radiotherapy. CDR1 is SGDLS and CDR2 is YYNGEE in the germline V gene. V lost 0 bases and J 0 bases, leaving 7 bases between the germline ends. The CDR3 sequence is 15 residues long. About this clone itself: Its target is not known.

Notes on the study in general: Relative stability marked proton patients; photon patients lost diversity and naive cells. Post-nadir TCR diversity decline inversely tracked overall survival among those who died. Oligoclonal CD8+ Temra expansion after nadir drove photon patients' diversity drop.

Sequenced by immunoSEQ multiplex PCR; TCRdb stores in-frame clones only, minus some. This sample yields tens of thousands of clones, of which over 70% are seen a single time; 10% to 11% belongs to the top ten. The TCR sequence derives from an elderly man with esophageal cancer. Sequencing used peripheral blood, obtained from a patient treated with proton-based radiotherapy. The chain joins TRBV9 to TRBJ1-3; D call uncertain. The CDR3 DNA reads TGTGCCAGCAGCGTAGAGGTGGGCTCTGGAAACACCATATATTTT. Translating gives CASSVEVGSGNTIYF.